This record covers a single T cell receptor beta chain. The antigen remains unidentified. The data belong to a study of T cell responses to AZD1222 COVID-19 vaccine. Study results and caveats: None of the repertoires were sampled until the peak T cell response had passed. CD4 TCRs linked to vaccination spanned spike, dominating at 160-218 and 743-854.

Clones were sequenced by immunoSEQ multiplex PCR, and TCRdb holds only the in-frame ones, with some missing. The table shows about 140,000 clones, with 85% to 95% occurring only once. The TCR sequence derives from an adult in good health. The material sequenced was peripheral blood, taken on day 0 of MenACWY control vaccination.

The CDR3: CASSLGTRDEKLFF. The CDR3 DNA is TGTGCCAGCAGCTTAGGCACCCGGGACGAAAAACTGTTTTTT. This sequence joins TRBV13 and TRBJ1-4; TRBD1 is a possible D gene (5 bases). From germline, CDR1 is PRHDT and CDR2 FYEKMQ (reference sequence). The V end lost 0 bases, the J end lost 8 bases, and 10 bases lay between the germline ends. The CDR3 spans 14 residues. Drawing the rest from reference TRBV13 and TRBJ1-4, the complete variable domain is AAGVIQSPRHLIKEKRETATLKCYPIPRHDTVYWYQQGPGQDPQFLISFYEKMQSDKGSIPDRFSAQQFSDYHSELNMSSLELGDSALYFCASSLGTRDEKLFFGSGTQLSVL.